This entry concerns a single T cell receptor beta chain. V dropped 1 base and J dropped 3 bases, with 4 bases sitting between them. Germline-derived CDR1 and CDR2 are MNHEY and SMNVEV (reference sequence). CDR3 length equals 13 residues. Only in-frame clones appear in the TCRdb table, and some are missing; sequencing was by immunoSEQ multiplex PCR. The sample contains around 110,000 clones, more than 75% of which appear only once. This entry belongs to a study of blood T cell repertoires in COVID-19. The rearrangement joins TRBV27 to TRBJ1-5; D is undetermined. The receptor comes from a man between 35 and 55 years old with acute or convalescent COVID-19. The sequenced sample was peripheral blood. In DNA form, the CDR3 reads TGTGCCAGCAGTTTATTTATCAATCAGCCCCAGCATTTT. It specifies CASSLFINQPQHF.